One sample yielded the 27 T cell receptor beta chains listed below, sequenced in a study of T cells in Graves' hyperthyroidism and ophthalmopathy. RNA transcripts provided the source from which TCR beta CDR3 regions were amplified. Researchers ran a first-round RT-PCR on the TCR CDR3 using the HTBI primer set. MiXCR, applied by TCRdb to the multiplex PCR reads, yields one record per CDR3 protein. The sample has about 840,000 distinct CDR3 sequences, approximately 40% seen once. The specimen was blood. The receptor source for this set is a man younger than 30 with Graves' hyperthyroidism.

This clonotype was observed a few times. The rearrangement links TRBV4-1 to TRBJ1-5, with no clear D. The ends were cut back, 3 bases at V and 1 base at J, with 10 bases in the middle. Germline CDR1 reads MGHRA; CDR2 reads YSYEKL. The CDR3 totals 15 residues. CDR3 protein: CASSHADGSNQPQHF. The CDR3 DNA is TGCGCCAGCAGCCACGCGGACGGAAGCAATCAGCCCCAGCATTTT.

This clonotype appeared a few times. The CDR3 DNA sequence: TGTGCCAGCAACCCAGGGACCCCTAACTATGGCTACACCTTC. Translated: CASNPGTPNYGYTF. V and J are TRBV12-3 or TRBV12-4 and TRBJ1-2; tentatively, D is TRBD1 (5 bases). The CDR3 covers 14 residues. With 7 bases removed from V and 0 bases from J, the gap between germline ends came to 12 bases.

This clonotype came up many times. The chain carries TRBV7-9 and TRBJ1-2; a possible D gene is TRBD1 (5 bases). Germline V gene lookup returns CDR1 SEHNR and CDR2 FQNEAQ (reference sequence). V shed 2 bases and J shed 3 bases, with 7 bases lying between them. This CDR3 contains 13 residues. The CDR3 loop is CASSLPGHYGYTF. Written as DNA, the CDR3 is TGTGCCAGCAGCTTACCAGGGCACTATGGCTACACCTTC.

This sequence joins TRBV5-1 and TRBJ2-5; D remains unclear. The germline V and J ends were trimmed by 3 bases and 5 bases, with 11 bases remaining between them. Germline CDR1 is SGHRS and CDR2 is YFSETQ. The CDR3 contains 13 residues. CDR3 in amino acids: CASSSPTLETQYF. CDR3 in DNA: TGCGCCAGCAGCTCGCCAACGTTGGAGACCCAGTACTTC.

This clonotype was seen a few times. This chain connects TRBV9 to TRBJ2-2; possible D gene TRBD2, 7 bases. Trimming left V 3 bases short and J 0 bases short, with 12 bases between. The CDR3 is made up of 16 amino acids. Germline CDR1 is SGDLS and CDR2 is YYNGEE. CDR3: CASSARGASNTGELFF. CDR3 nucleotides: TGTGCCAGCAGCGCTCGGGGGGCCTCGAACACCGGGGAGCTGTTTTTT.

With respect to this clonotype: As the CDR3 is not closed by the conserved phenylalanine or tryptophan, this likely results from a read error. The DNA is left out, because the CDR3 cannot be placed on it with certainty; the CDR3 is given as TCRdb lists it. This sequence joins TRBV5-1 and TRBJ2-5; the table's D call of TRBD2 was not tested on the DNA. The CDR3 is 11 amino acids in total, end residues counted. Germline V gene sequence: CDR1 SGHRS, CDR2 YFSETQ. CDR3 loop: CASSFSLTSGA.

This clonotype was detected ten times or more. The V call is TRBV15, the J call TRBJ2-7; 10 bases are a match to TRBD2. Germline V lookup: CDR1 LNHNV, CDR2 YYDKDF (reference sequence). V dropped 1 base and J dropped 2; count of bases not matched to a gene: 8. The CDR3 totals 17 residues. This CDR3 is CATSRVGASGGAYEQYF. CDR3 bases: TGTGCCACCAGCAGAGTAGGGGCTAGCGGGGGTGCCTACGAGCAGTACTTC.

This chain links TRBV29-1 with TRBJ1-2; possibly TRBD1 for D (5 bases). Germline V CDR1 and CDR2: SQVTM, ANQGSEA. The CDR3 is made up of 12 amino acids. V lost 8 bases and J 4 bases, leaving 14 bases between the germline ends. Here the CDR3 reads CSTQRDGYGYTF. The CDR3 bases are TGCAGCACCCAGCGGGACGGCTATGGCTACACCTTC.

The sample holds one count of this clonotype. The J gene is TRBJ1-2, the V gene TRBV9; 7 bases line up with TRBD1. CDR3 length equals 19 residues. The germline V gene encodes CDR1 SGDLS and CDR2 YYNGEE. With 5 bases clipped from V and 6 bases from J, the junction kept 25 bases outside the gene matches. The CDR3: CASSLAPGQRTVGGHGYTF. As DNA, the CDR3 is TGTGCCAGCAGTTTAGCACCGGGACAGCGTACTGTTGGGGGTCATGGCTACACCTTC.

This clonotype was counted many times. The CDR3 DNA reads TGTGCCAGCAGCCCTCACTTGAACACCGGGGAGCTGTTTTTT. Its translation is CASSPHLNTGELFF. The chain links TRBV7-3 to TRBJ2-2; D is undetermined. This CDR3 comprises 14 residues. Germline V gives CDR1 SGHTA, CDR2 FQGTGA. V shed 5 bases and J shed 1 base, with 8 bases lying between them.

This clonotype was counted a single time. The chain has TRBV12-3 or TRBV12-4 and TRBJ1-6; tentatively, D is TRBD1 (6 bases). This CDR3 has 14 amino acids. The V and J ends lost 3 bases and 7 bases respectively, with 10 bases between them. CDR3 DNA: TGTGCCAGCAGTTTTGTGGGGGCGAATTCACCCCTCCACTTT. Residues: CASSFVGANSPLHF.

V gene TRBV7-9 combines with J gene TRBJ2-7; 7 bases map to TRBD2. Germline V gives CDR1 SEHNR, CDR2 FQNEAQ (reference sequence). Germline trimming cut 2 bases from V and 7 bases from J; bases unmatched to any gene: 14. The CDR3 contains 16 residues. CDR3: CASSLRAGRGTNEQYF. CDR3 in DNA: TGTGCCAGCAGCTTACGAGCGGGGAGAGGAACGAATGAGCAGTACTTC.

This chain uses TRBV7-2 with TRBJ2-3; tentatively, D is TRBD1 or TRBD2 (6 bases each). V lost 4 bases and J 5 bases, leaving 13 bases between the germline ends. This CDR3 is built from 14 residues. Germline V gene data show CDR1 as SGHTA and CDR2 as FQGNSA. As DNA, the CDR3 is TGTGCCAGCAGCTCGCGGGACACCCGAGATACGCAGTATTTT. This codes for CASSSRDTRDTQYF. Full variable domain (missing parts from reference TRBV7-2 and TRBJ2-3): GAGVSQSPSNKVTEKGKDVELRCDPISGHTALYWYRQSLGQGLEFLIYFQGNSAPDKSGLPSDRFSAERTGGSVSTLTIQRTQQEDSAVYLCASSSRDTRDTQYFGPGTRLTVL.

This clonotype was observed at least ten times. V is TRBV20-1 and J is TRBJ1-2, with 9 bases identical to TRBD1. The junction had 6 bases not matched to a gene; V was cut back by 3 bases and J by 4 bases. The V gene's germline CDR1 is DFQATT and CDR2 SNEGSKA (reference sequence). This CDR3 has 14 residues. The CDR3 region is CSARRTGDGYGYTF. CDR3 DNA: TGCAGTGCTAGGAGGACAGGGGACGGCTATGGCTACACCTTC.

Details on this clonotype: One end of the junction fails to match germline, which may point to a read error. In DNA form, the CDR3 reads TGTGCCACCAGTGATTTCCGACTAGCGGGAGGGAAGAATGAGCAGTACTTC. Protein sequence: CATSDFRLAGGKNEQYF. The J gene is TRBJ2-7, the V gene TRBV6-5; 14 bases agree with TRBD2. This CDR3 comprises 17 residues. CDR1 and CDR2 (germline): MNHEY, SVGAGI.

This clonotype was detected ten times or more. The chain links TRBV29-1 to TRBJ1-1; TRBD1 might be the D (5 bases). From germline, CDR1 is SQVTM and CDR2 ANQGSEA. Trimming took 2 bases from V and 7 from J, leaving 8 bases between them. This CDR3 spans 11 amino acids. The CDR3: CSVEWQGEAFF. The CDR3 DNA reads as TGCAGCGTTGAATGGCAGGGTGAAGCTTTCTTT.

This chain joins TRBV12-3 or TRBV12-4 and TRBJ1-2; D possibly corresponds to TRBD1 (5 bases). The ends were cut back, 8 bases at V and 6 bases at J, with 13 bases in the middle. The length of the CDR3 is 12 residues. The CDR3 nucleotides are TGTGCCAGCTCACCAGCAGGGAATGGCTACACCTTC. It is translated as CASSPAGNGYTF.

This clonotype was detected ten times or more. A read error may account for a junction end that differs from germline. The chain joins TRBV4-1 to TRBJ1-1; D not resolved. The CDR3 sequence is 13 residues long. Germline V gene lookup returns CDR1 MGHRA and CDR2 YSYEKL. The CDR3 DNA reads TGTGCCAGCAGCCAGCGGGCTAACACTGAAGCTTTCTTT. The encoded protein is CASSQRANTEAFF.

This clonotype was detected many times. The rearrangement uses TRBV7-8 and TRBJ2-2; 7 bases are shared with TRBD2. The length of the CDR3 is 14 residues. With 4 bases clipped from V and 7 bases from J, the junction kept 6 bases outside the gene matches. The V gene's germline CDR1 is SGHVS and CDR2 FQNEAQ. The CDR3 DNA reads as TGTGCCAGCAGCTCTGTCCCGGGAGGCGGGGAGCTGTTTTTT. As protein: CASSSVPGGGELFF.

This clonotype was counted at least ten times. The V call is TRBV19, the J call TRBJ1-2; D perhaps matches TRBD1 (5 bases). CDR1 is LNHDA, CDR2 SQIVND, per germline (reference sequence). The CDR3 consists of 15 residues. V gave up 6 bases and J gave up 6 bases, with 20 bases separating them. The CDR3 spells CASSPRWEGEDGYTF. CDR3 DNA: TGTGCCAGTAGCCCGCGATGGGAAGGGGAAGATGGCTACACCTTC.

The rearrangement joins TRBV5-1 to TRBJ2-7; 12 bases line up with TRBD2. This CDR3 has 16 amino acids. The junction had 7 bases not matched to a gene; V was cut back by 4 bases and J by 2 bases. Per germline, CDR1 SGHRS and CDR2 YFSETQ. The CDR3 spells CASSVELAGGTYEQYF. For the CDR3, the DNA is TGCGCCAGCAGCGTTGAACTAGCGGGAGGCACCTACGAGCAGTACTTC.

Concerning this clonotype: This may stem from a read error, because a much larger clone lies one nucleotide away. This chain joins TRBV4-2 and TRBJ2-5; the D is unclear. The CDR3 consists of 14 residues. CDR1 is LGHNA, CDR2 YNFKEQ, per germline. The CDR3 bases are TGTGCCAACAGCCCGGCGTGGGATCAAGAGACCCAGTACTTC. Translation gives CANSPAWDQETQYF.

The chain employs TRBV5-1 and TRBJ1-1; unclear D gene. V gave up 2 bases and J gave up 9 bases, with 11 bases separating them. From germline, CDR1 is SGHRS and CDR2 YFSETQ. This CDR3 has 12 residues. The chain's CDR3 is CASSFPSEKAFF. As DNA, the CDR3 is TGCGCCAGCAGCTTTCCCAGCGAGAAAGCTTTCTTT.

The rearrangement joins TRBV7-8 to TRBJ2-7; D perhaps matches TRBD2 (6 bases). The CDR3 runs to 14 residues. V was trimmed by 5 bases and J by 4 bases, leaving 15 bases between them. Germline lookup yields CDR1 SGHVS and CDR2 FQNEAQ. The CDR3 reads CASSLGTRLYEQYF. The CDR3 coding sequence is TGTGCCAGCAGCCTCGGGACTCGACTTTACGAGCAGTACTTC.

The chain carries TRBV4-1 and TRBJ1-5; D is unclear. The CDR3 spans 12 residues. With 2 bases removed from V and 7 bases from J, the gap between germline ends came to 6 bases. CDR1 and CDR2 (germline): MGHRA, YSYEKL. DNA of the CDR3: TGCGCCAGCAGCCAAATCAGCCAGCCCCAGCATTTT. This gives the protein CASSQISQPQHF.

The chain carries TRBV5-8 and TRBJ2-7, with 14 bases aligning to TRBD2. Matching the DNA end better, TRBJ2-5 makes the J call doubtful. The CDR3 spans 15 residues. In germline, CDR1 is SGHTS, CDR2 YDEGEE. The CDR3 here is CASSFGTSGGETQYF. For the CDR3, the DNA is TGTGCCAGCAGCTTCGGGACTAGCGGGGGAGAGACCCAGTACTTC.

A few counts support this clonotype. The CDR3 loop reads CASSIAQGGEQYF. In DNA, the CDR3 is TGTGCCAGTAGTATCGCCCAGGGGGGCGAGCAGTACTTC. The J gene is TRBJ2-7, the V gene TRBV19, with D possibly being TRBD1 (7 bases). V lost 3 bases and J lost 6, with 12 bases in between. CDR3 size: 13 residues. Germline V gene lookup returns CDR1 LNHDA and CDR2 SQIVND (reference sequence).